A single sample gave rise to the 30 T cell receptor beta chains below, sequenced in a study of T cells after yellow fever vaccination. MiXCR, applied by TCRdb to the 5' RACE reads, yields one record per CDR3 protein. The top ten clones hold 0.5% to 0.65% of a sample with around 140,000 distinct CDR3 sequences, just over 6.5% of them seen once. The source material was CD4+ T cells sorted from PBMCs, sampled 10 days after the yellow fever booster vaccination. The receptors originated from a man aged 25-40 years who received the YFV17D yellow fever vaccine.

The rearrangement joins TRBV20-1 to TRBJ2-2; 9 bases line up with TRBD2. The CDR3 spans 16 residues. Trimming removed 5 bases from V and 4 bases from J; junction bases left unmatched: 11. The germline CDR1 and CDR2 sequences are DFQATT and SNEGSKA (reference sequence). Here the CDR3 DNA reads TGCAGTGCTTCCACCGGGACTAGCCAGTTCACCGGGGAGCTGTTTTTT. Amino acids: CSASTGTSQFTGELFF.

J is TRBJ1-6 and V is TRBV5-1, with 10 bases matching TRBD1. Trimming at V came to 5 bases and at J to 7 bases, leaving 3 bases not matched to a gene. The germline CDR1 and CDR2 sequences are SGHRS and YFSETQ. This CDR3 spans 14 amino acids. The CDR3 region is CASRATGGNSPLHF. The CDR3 DNA follows: TGCGCCAGCAGGGCGACAGGGGGCAATTCACCCCTCCACTTT.

In its sample, this clonotype was seen many times. The V call is TRBV12-3 or TRBV12-4, the J call TRBJ2-4; a possible D gene is TRBD2 (6 bases). V was clipped by 3 bases and J by 9 bases, with 15 bases between them. This CDR3 has 14 residues. The CDR3 here is CASSFRGGWGIQYF. CDR3 nucleotide sequence: TGTGCCAGCAGTTTTCGTGGGGGGTGGGGCATTCAGTACTTC.

Concerning this clonotype itself: A much larger clone lies one base from this, so it may be a read error. The CDR3: CARSLVGGGTGDTQYF. CDR3 in DNA: TGTGCCCGCAGCTTAGTTGGGGGGGGCACGGGAGATACGCAGTATTTT. This chain uses TRBV7-2 with TRBJ2-3; a weak D match, TRBD2 (7 bases). CDR1 SGHTA and CDR2 FQGNSA come from the germline V gene. This CDR3 spans 16 amino acids.

In this sample, this clonotype turned up many times. The CDR3 DNA is TGCGCCAGCAGCTTGAGGAGCGGCTCCTACGAGCAGTACTTC. This codes for CASSLRSGSYEQYF. The chain links TRBV5-1 to TRBJ2-7, with a possible D match to TRBD2 (5 bases). V lost 1 base, J lost 0 bases, and 8 bases lay in between. The CDR3 totals 14 residues. Germline CDR1 SGHRS, CDR2 YFSETQ. The full variable domain, in which reference TRBV5-1 and TRBJ2-7 provide the parts outside the CDR3, is KAGVTQTPRYLIKTRGQQVTLSCSPISGHRSVSWYQQTPGQGLQFLFEYFSETQRNKGNFPGRFSGRQFSNSRSEMNVSTLELGDSALYLCASSLRSGSYEQYFGPGTRLTVT.

The CDR3 DNA reads TGTGCCAGCAGCCAAGATCCTCGGACTAGCGGGTGGCGGTACTACAATGAGCAGTTCTTC. This sequence encodes CASSQDPRTSGWRYYNEQFF. J is TRBJ2-1 and V is TRBV4-2; TRBD2 aligns across 11 bases. Trimming removed 0 bases from V and 3 bases from J; junction bases left unmatched: 13. The CDR3 covers 20 residues. The germline V gene encodes CDR1 LGHNA and CDR2 YNFKEQ.

The table lists this clonotype with many counts. V is TRBV29-1 and J is TRBJ2-7; 7 bases agree with TRBD1. The J segment lost 6 bases and the V segment lost 5 bases, leaving 7 bases of the junction unmatched. This CDR3 is built from 12 residues. The germline CDR1 and CDR2 sequences are SQVTM and ANQGSEA. The CDR3 reads CSVFHAGGEQYF. In nucleotides, the CDR3 is TGCAGCGTTTTCCACGCAGGGGGCGAGCAGTACTTC.

This clonotype was recorded at least ten times. The genes are TRBV7-9 and TRBJ1-1; the D is unclear. Trimming stripped 5 bases from V and 3 bases from J, with 4 bases between. The length of the CDR3 is 11 residues. Germline V CDR1 and CDR2: SEHNR, FQNEAQ (reference sequence). The CDR3 protein is CASSEYTEAFF. Here the CDR3 DNA reads TGTGCCAGCAGCGAGTACACTGAAGCTTTCTTT.

This clonotype has just a few counts. The V call is TRBV7-2, the J call TRBJ1-2; TRBD1 is a possible D gene (5 bases). Trimming took 2 bases from V and 7 from J, leaving 8 bases between them. From germline, CDR1 is SGHTA and CDR2 FQGNSA. The CDR3 has 12 residues. CDR3 nucleotide sequence: TGTGCCAGCAGCTTAATAGGGGTTGGCTACACCTTC. Encoded protein: CASSLIGVGYTF. The full variable domain, completed using reference TRBV7-2 and TRBJ1-2, is GAGVSQSPSNKVTEKGKDVELRCDPISGHTALYWYRQSLGQGLEFLIYFQGNSAPDKSGLPSDRFSAERTGGSVSTLTIQRTQQEDSAVYLCASSLIGVGYTFGSGTRLTVV.

This clonotype was seen at least ten times. The chain links TRBV12-3 or TRBV12-4 to TRBJ2-7; D uncertain. Trimming cost V 6 bases and J 2 bases, with 14 bases left between them. The CDR3 is made up of 14 amino acids. CDR3 sequence (DNA): TGTGCCAGCAGCCCACTTTCGGGTACCTACGAGCAGTACTTC. Its translation is CASSPLSGTYEQYF.

Details on this clonotype: It may be a read error: a sequence one base away is much more abundant. The chain employs TRBV29-1 and TRBJ2-2; tentatively, D is TRBD2 (6 bases). The CDR3 length is 13 residues. CDR1 and CDR2 from the germline V gene are SQVTM and ANQGSEA. This CDR3 reads CGVAGSYTGELFF. The CDR3 DNA follows: TGCGGCGTCGCCGGGAGCTACACCGGGGAGCTGTTTTTT.

The rearrangement links TRBV6-2 or TRBV6-3 to TRBJ2-3; D perhaps matches TRBD1 (6 bases). The CDR3 is 15 amino acids. Trimming shortened V by 1 base and J by 6 bases, and 14 bases separated the two germline ends. Germline-derived CDR1 and CDR2 are MNHEY and SVGEGT. CDR3 bases: TGTGCCAGCAGTTACTGGGCAGGGGTGGAGGATACGCAGTATTTT. Residues: CASSYWAGVEDTQYF.

This clonotype appeared many times. For the CDR3, the DNA is TGTGCCAGCAGCGGACTAGCGGGATGGTCCTACAATGAGCAGTTCTTC. Translation gives CASSGLAGWSYNEQFF. The rearrangement links TRBV7-8 to TRBJ2-1, with 12 bases aligning to TRBD2. The CDR3 consists of 16 residues. Trimming removed 5 bases from V and 1 base from J; junction bases left unmatched: 3. Germline V gives CDR1 SGHVS, CDR2 FQNEAQ.

This clonotype came up many times. V is TRBV6-1 and J is TRBJ2-7; 7 bases line up with TRBD2. The CDR3 is made up of 13 amino acids. Trimming removed 5 bases from V and 6 bases from J; junction bases left unmatched: 7. Germline V gene data show CDR1 as MNHNS and CDR2 as SASEGT. CDR3 DNA sequence: TGTGCCAGCAGTCTGGGGGGGACGGCCGAGCAGTACTTC. Translated: CASSLGGTAEQYF.

In this sample, this clonotype turned up many times. The rearrangement links TRBV9 to TRBJ2-2, with D possibly being TRBD2 (6 bases). The V and J ends lost 0 bases and 2 bases respectively, with 8 bases between them. The length of the CDR3 is 15 residues. Germline values: CDR1 SGDLS, CDR2 YYNGEE. This chain's CDR3 is CASSVEAGNTGELFF. The CDR3 bases are TGTGCCAGCAGCGTAGAGGCGGGAAACACCGGGGAGCTGTTTTTT.

This clonotype showed up just a few times. J is TRBJ1-1 and V is TRBV30, with a tentative D call TRBD1 (6 bases). The V end was cut by 1 base, the J end by 5 bases, with 11 bases between. This CDR3 is built from 13 residues. Germline V lookup: CDR1 GTSNPN, CDR2 SVGIG (reference sequence). CDR3 DNA sequence: TGTGCCTGGAGTGATACAGGGCAGACTGAAGCTTTCTTT. It specifies CAWSDTGQTEAFF.

In its sample, this clonotype was seen many times. CDR3 sequence reads: CASSLNRGGPAEQYF. The CDR3 DNA follows: TGTGCCAGCAGCTTAAACAGGGGAGGTCCCGCTGAGCAGTACTTC. The V gene is TRBV11-1, the J gene TRBJ2-7; D possibly corresponds to TRBD1 (7 bases). The germline V gene encodes CDR1 SGHAT and CDR2 FQDESV (reference sequence). This CDR3 comprises 15 residues. Trimming took off 2 bases at V and 7 bases at J, with 18 bases between the two ends.

This clonotype was seen at least ten times. V is TRBV4-3 and J is TRBJ2-7, with 9 bases lining up with TRBD2. Losses at the gene ends were 4 bases for V and 6 bases for J; bases not matched to a gene: 10. The CDR3 extends over 15 amino acids. Germline V gene sequence: CDR1 LGHNA, CDR2 YSLEER. The CDR3 sequence is CASSPRLAGRFEQYF. The CDR3 bases are TGCGCCAGCAGCCCCCGCCTAGCGGGAAGGTTCGAGCAGTACTTC.

This clonotype was seen ten or more times. V usage is TRBV5-5 and J usage is TRBJ2-3; 7 nucleotides match TRBD2. The CDR3 totals 16 residues. The germline CDR1 and CDR2 sequences are SGHKS and YYEKEE (reference sequence). Trimming removed 4 bases from V and 1 base from J; junction bases left unmatched: 9. This CDR3 is CASSVGAGIGTDTQYF. The CDR3 nucleotides read TGTGCCAGCAGCGTGGGAGCGGGGATTGGCACAGATACGCAGTATTTT.

This clonotype showed up many times. The rearrangement links TRBV18 to TRBJ2-1; 14 bases match TRBD2. With 8 bases clipped from V and 1 base from J, the junction kept 10 bases outside the gene matches. In germline, CDR1 is KGHSH, CDR2 LQKENI. The CDR3 has 18 residues. This CDR3 is CASGQGLAGVRSYNEQFF. In DNA, the CDR3 is TGTGCCAGCGGCCAGGGACTAGCGGGAGTGCGATCCTACAATGAGCAGTTCTTC.

The table lists this clonotype with a few counts. The chain has TRBV28 and TRBJ1-4; D unclear. Germline V gives CDR1 MDHEN, CDR2 SYDVKM. Trimming left V 5 bases short and J 10 bases short, with 17 bases between. This CDR3 has 14 residues. This chain's CDR3 is CASSEGIEYGKLFF. For the CDR3, the DNA is TGTGCCAGCAGTGAAGGTATTGAGTATGGAAAACTGTTTTTT.

V is TRBV5-4 and J is TRBJ2-1; 11 nucleotides align to TRBD2. Germline lookup yields CDR1 SGHNT and CDR2 YYREEE (reference sequence). The CDR3 runs 15 residues. Trimming took 1 base from V and 7 from J; bases not matched to a gene: 4. The CDR3 bases are TGTGCCAGCAGCTTGACTAGCGGGAGCTTTAATGAGCAGTTCTTC. Protein: CASSLTSGSFNEQFF.

This clonotype was recorded at least ten times. The V and J genes are TRBV6-6 and TRBJ2-7, with a tentative D call TRBD2 (5 bases). The CDR3 extends over 11 amino acids. Germline V gene lookup returns CDR1 MNHNY and CDR2 SVGAGI (reference sequence). V lost 7 bases and J lost 4, with 8 bases in between. The CDR3 reads CASMGAYEQYF. In nucleotides, the CDR3 is TGTGCCAGCATGGGAGCTTACGAGCAGTACTTC.

This clonotype has at least ten counts. DNA of the CDR3: TGTGCCAGCAGCTTGGTCCCAGGGCATGAAAAACTGTTTTTT. Amino acids: CASSLVPGHEKLFF. This chain joins TRBV5-5 and TRBJ1-4, with D tentatively TRBD1 (5 bases). The germline CDR1 and CDR2 sequences are SGHKS and YYEKEE (reference sequence). The V gene lost 0 bases and the J gene lost 6 bases, with 9 bases spanning the gap. The CDR3 is made up of 14 amino acids.

About this clonotype: A read error may explain this, as a much larger clone is one base away. The chain recombines TRBV20-1 with TRBJ2-2; D is uncertain. This CDR3 comprises 13 residues. CDR1 DFQATT and CDR2 SNEGSKA come from the germline V gene (reference sequence). The CDR3 nucleotides read TGCGGTGCTAGAGACGAAGGGACCGGGGAGCTGTTTTTT. As protein: CGARDEGTGELFF.

This clonotype was counted ten times or more. The chain employs TRBV20-1 and TRBJ2-1; 8 nucleotides match TRBD1. The length of the CDR3 is 13 residues. Germline loops: CDR1 DFQATT, CDR2 SNEGSKA (reference sequence). V lost 5 bases to trimming and J lost 4 bases; unmatched junction nucleotides: 4. CDR3 protein: CSAETGAYNEQFF. The DNA of the CDR3 is TGCAGTGCTGAGACAGGGGCGTACAATGAGCAGTTCTTC.

CDR3 DNA: TGCAGTGCTAGAGATATGAGGGTCGCTGAAGCTTTCTTT. Protein product: CSARDMRVAEAFF. This sequence joins TRBV20-1 and TRBJ1-1; no firm D call. Trimming removed 0 bases from V and 6 bases from J, with 11 bases in between. This CDR3 is built from 13 residues. Germline loops: CDR1 DFQATT, CDR2 SNEGSKA (reference sequence).

This clonotype was seen many times. J is TRBJ2-1 and V is TRBV20-1; TRBD2 might be the D (5 bases). The V gene's germline CDR1 is DFQATT and CDR2 SNEGSKA (reference sequence). Trimming took 5 bases from V and 0 from J, leaving 11 bases between them. This CDR3 region has 14 residues. CDR3: CSAGAVSSYNEQFF. The CDR3 bases are TGCAGTGCTGGAGCGGTTAGCTCCTACAATGAGCAGTTCTTC.

This clonotype showed up just a few times. The chain uses TRBV20-1 and TRBJ1-2, with 8 bases identical to TRBD1. In germline, CDR1 is DFQATT, CDR2 SNEGSKA (reference sequence). Trimming cost V 3 bases and J 4 bases; bases outside gene matches: 7. This CDR3 contains 14 residues. In DNA, the CDR3 is TGCAGTGCTAGTGTGGCAGGGGGCTTCTATGGCTACACCTTC. It yields the protein CSASVAGGFYGYTF.

This clonotype was counted ten times or more. The chain couples TRBV5-1 to TRBJ1-1, with a weak D call TRBD1 (5 bases). The CDR3 is 13 amino acids. V lost 5 bases to trimming and J lost 1 base, with 9 bases between them. Germline CDR1 reads SGHRS; CDR2 reads YFSETQ. The CDR3 region has the DNA TGCGCCAGCAGTTTCGGGGCGAACACTGAAGCTTTCTTT. This gives the protein CASSFGANTEAFF.